One T cell receptor beta chain is described in this entry. The antigen remains undetermined. These data originate in a study of graft-versus-host responses after intestinal transplantation. Broader study findings: Ileal or blood samples showed some GvH clones first, and such clones were also found in recipient marrow.

Using immunoSEQ multiplex PCR, the repertoire was profiled, and TCRdb retains in-frame clones only, with some absent. The sample holds fewer than 150,000 clones, around 94% seen once. Between the trimmed V and J ends, which lost 4 bases and 7 bases, there was a span of 23 bases. The CDR3 spans 16 residues. CDR1 and CDR2 from the germline V gene are WSHSY and SAAADI. V usage is TRBV10-2 and J usage is TRBJ2-7; D is perhaps TRBD1 or TRBD2 (6 bases each). The origin of this receptor is a human donor who received an intestinal transplant. The sequencing here drew on unstimulated CD4+ T cells sorted from spleen or lymph node cells, taken before intestinal transplant. The CDR3 is CASSVWAWDGGREQYF. DNA for the CDR3: TGCGCCAGCAGTGTATGGGCCTGGGACGGGGGCCGAGAGCAGTACTTC.